The 15 T cell receptor beta chains in this list originate from one sample, sequenced in a study of OX40 agonist ivuxolimab in advanced cancers. Using immunoSEQ multiplex PCR, the repertoire was profiled, and TCRdb retains in-frame clones only, with some absent. The sample has about 67,000 clones, 91% seen once; the top ten hold about an eighth. Material: CD4+ or CD8+ T cells sorted from blood, obtained in a trial of the OX40 agonist ivuxolimab. The receptors come from an adult with an advanced solid tumor such as melanoma, head and neck, liver or kidney cancer.

The chain recombines TRBV23-1 with TRBJ2-5; maybe TRBD2 (6 bases). TRBV23-1 falls under the ORF class, with uncertain function. Trimming removed 2 bases from V and 3 bases from J, with 13 bases in between. This CDR3 has 15 amino acids. The CDR3 here is CASSQPPWGEETQYF. The CDR3 nucleotides are TGCGCCAGCAGTCAACCCCCTTGGGGGGAAGAGACCCAGTACTTC.

The V gene is TRBV2, the J gene TRBJ2-1; 8 bases agree with TRBD2. This CDR3 is built from 17 residues. The germline CDR1 and CDR2 sequences are SNHLY and FYNNEI. Trimming cost V 6 bases and J 7 bases; bases outside gene matches: 17. DNA of the CDR3: TGTGCCAGCAGATTCCGAGGTAGCGGGATGAGCTCAAATGAGCAGTTCTTC. Protein sequence: CASRFRGSGMSSNEQFF.

The chain carries TRBV6-5 and TRBJ1-1; D remains unclear. The germline CDR1 and CDR2 sequences are MNHEY and SVGAGI. V gave up 6 bases and J gave up 3 bases, with 11 bases separating them. The CDR3 is 13 amino acids. Written as DNA, the CDR3 is TGTGCCAGCAGGTCCCCCGGTTACACTGAAGCTTTCTTT. Translated, it gives CASRSPGYTEAFF.

The chain recombines TRBV7-9 with TRBJ2-1; 7 bases match TRBD2. The trim removed 2 bases at V and 7 bases at J, leaving 5 bases unmatched. Germline V gene data show CDR1 as SEHNR and CDR2 as FQNEAQ (reference sequence). This CDR3 contains 14 residues. CDR3 sequence (DNA): TGTGCCAGCAGCTTATTGCGGGAGAGGAATGAGCAGTTCTTC. Protein product: CASSLLRERNEQFF. The full variable domain, completed using reference TRBV7-9 and TRBJ2-1, is DTGVSQNPRHKITKRGQNVTFRCDPISEHNRLYWYRQTLGQGPEFLTYFQNEAQLEKSRLLSDRFSAERPKGSFSTLEIQRTEQGDSAMYLCASSLLRERNEQFFGPGTRLTVL.

The rearrangement joins TRBV6-1 to TRBJ2-7, with 11 bases lining up with TRBD2. Looked up from germline, CDR1 is MNHNS and CDR2 is SASEGT. The CDR3 is 15 amino acids. The V and J ends lost 5 bases and 0 bases, in that order; junction bases with no gene match: 3. DNA for the CDR3: TGTGCCAGCAGTACGACTAGCGGGGTCTCCTACGAGCAGTACTTC. Protein sequence: CASSTTSGVSYEQYF.

The CDR3 reads CASSFRSGGGWDNEQFF. The CDR3 DNA reads as TGTGCCAGCAGCTTTAGGTCCGGCGGGGGATGGGACAATGAGCAGTTCTTC. The V and J genes are TRBV11-2 and TRBJ2-1; 7 nucleotides agree with TRBD2. J gave up 5 bases and V 3 bases, and 13 bases lay outside the gene matches. The CDR3 runs 17 residues. The germline V gene encodes CDR1 SGHAT and CDR2 FQNNGV.

This clone was detected only once. The V and J genes are TRBV14 and TRBJ2-5; D remains unclear. Germline values: CDR1 SGHDN, CDR2 FVKESK. The CDR3 has 16 amino acids. Trimming took off 1 base at V and 0 bases at J, with 12 bases between the two ends. The CDR3 loop reads CASSQATINYQETQYF. The CDR3 bases are TGTGCCAGCAGCCAAGCGACCATTAACTACCAAGAGACCCAGTACTTC. The variable domain in full, with the rest retrieved from reference TRBV14 and TRBJ2-5, is EAGVTQFPSHSVIEKGQTVTLRCDPISGHDNLYWYRRVMGKEIKFLLHFVKESKQDESGMPNNRFLAERTGGTYSTLKVQPAELEDSGVYFCASSQATINYQETQYFGPGTRLLVL.

V is TRBV7-2 and J is TRBJ1-1, with D tentatively TRBD1 (5 bases). CDR3 length: 13 residues. The germline V gene has CDR1 SGHTA and CDR2 FQGNSA. The V end lost 2 bases, the J end lost 8 bases, and 12 bases lay between the germline ends. The CDR3 loop is CASSLMNRPEAFF. CDR3 nucleotides: TGTGCCAGCAGCTTAATGAACAGGCCAGAAGCTTTCTTT. Variable domain in full (rest from reference TRBV7-2 and TRBJ1-1): GAGVSQSPSNKVTEKGKDVELRCDPISGHTALYWYRQSLGQGLEFLIYFQGNSAPDKSGLPSDRFSAERTGGSVSTLTIQRTQQEDSAVYLCASSLMNRPEAFFGQGTRLTVV.

The V call is TRBV15, the J call TRBJ1-5, with TRBD1 as a possible D gene (5 bases). The germline V gene has CDR1 LNHNV and CDR2 YYDKDF (reference sequence). The germline V and J ends were trimmed by 1 base and 2 bases, with 12 bases remaining between them. The length of the CDR3 is 16 residues. This CDR3 reads CATSRGIQGRNQPQHF. The DNA for the CDR3 is TGTGCCACCAGCAGAGGCATCCAGGGACGCAATCAGCCCCAGCATTTT.

V usage is TRBV28 and J usage is TRBJ2-3; 8 bases are a match to TRBD2. Trimming cost V 3 bases and J 2 bases; bases outside gene matches: 16. The CDR3 runs to 19 residues. Germline CDR1 and CDR2: MDHEN and SYDVKM. CDR3 sequence: CASSFDAGGELIDTDTQYF. CDR3 coding DNA: TGTGCCAGCAGTTTTGATGCGGGAGGAGAACTAATTGACACAGATACGCAGTATTTT.

The chain couples TRBV5-1 to TRBJ2-5; 14 bases fit TRBD2. With 4 bases clipped from V and 4 bases from J, the junction kept 3 bases outside the gene matches. The length of the CDR3 is 15 residues. Germline V gene data show CDR1 as SGHRS and CDR2 as YFSETQ. In DNA, the CDR3 is TGCGCCAGCAGCCGTGGACTAGCGGGAGGAGAGACCCAGTACTTC. Its protein is CASSRGLAGGETQYF.

The V call is TRBV5-4, the J call TRBJ1-2, with a possible D match to TRBD1 (6 bases). Germline CDR1 SGHNT, CDR2 YYREEE (reference sequence). The CDR3 contains 16 residues. V dropped 4 bases and J dropped 4 bases, with 20 bases sitting between them. CDR3 DNA sequence: TGTGCCAGCAGCCGAGACAGGAACAACATTTTCTATGGCTACACCTTC. Translation: CASSRDRNNIFYGYTF. The whole variable domain, filled in from reference TRBV5-4 and TRBJ1-2, reads ETGVTQSPTHLIKTRGQQVTLRCSSQSGHNTVSWYQQALGQGPQFIFQYYREEENGRGNFPPRFSGLQFPNYSSELNVNALELDDSALYLCASSRDRNNIFYGYTFGSGTRLTVV.

The chain employs TRBV5-8 and TRBJ2-1; 10 bases match TRBD1. Per the germline V gene, CDR1 is SGHTS and CDR2 is YDEGEE. V lost 4 bases, J lost 7 bases, and 8 bases stayed unmatched. The CDR3 has 15 amino acids. CDR3 sequence: CASSGWGQGCNEQFF. The CDR3 nucleotides read TGTGCCAGCAGCGGGTGGGGACAGGGGTGTAATGAGCAGTTCTTC.

Remarks on this clone: Just one base apart from a much larger clone, this may be a read error. The genes are TRBV6-4 and TRBJ2-2; D uncertain. V dropped 2 bases and J dropped 4 bases, with 5 bases sitting between them. Per the germline V gene, CDR1 is MRHNA and CDR2 is SNTAGT. This CDR3 comprises 13 residues. Here the CDR3 DNA reads TGTGCCAGCAGTGACAGGGTCACCGGGGAGCTGTTTTTT. Protein: CASSDRVTGELFF.

The chain couples TRBV10-3 to TRBJ2-1; TRBD2 agrees at 7 bases. The germline gives CDR1 ENHRY, CDR2 SYGVKD. J was trimmed by 8 bases and V by 6 bases; bases with no gene match: 19. The CDR3 runs to 17 residues. The CDR3 here is CAIRGTGLPGGSYEQFF. DNA of the CDR3: TGTGCCATCAGGGGGACGGGGCTACCCGGGGGGTCCTATGAGCAGTTCTTC.